A single sample is the source of the 22 T cell receptor beta chains below, sequenced in a study of blood T cells in healthy people across ages. Combining a sample-barcoded 5' primer with a J-beta primer mix, a second PCR ran for about 7 to 12 cycles. TCRdb called the 5' RACE reads again in MiXCR, with one record for every CDR3 protein. The table has hundreds of thousands of distinct CDR3 sequences, more than 45% seen once. The sequenced sample was blood. All receptors derive from a man in his thirties or forties in good health.

The chain uses TRBV24-1 and TRBJ1-2, with TRBD1 matching 9 bases. Germline lookup yields CDR1 KGHDR and CDR2 SFDVKD. This CDR3 comprises 13 residues. V was pared by 4 bases and J by 8 bases, with 4 bases of the junction left unmatched. CDR3 DNA: TGTGCCACCAGTGAGCCGGGACAGGGAGGCTACACCTTC. It codes for CATSEPGQGGYTF.

Here the CDR3 DNA reads TGTGCCAGCAGTACACTAGCGGGGGTCGACAATGAGCAGTTCTTC. This gives the protein CASSTLAGVDNEQFF. V gene TRBV25-1 combines with J gene TRBJ2-1; the match to TRBD2 covers 11 bases. The germline V gene encodes CDR1 MGHDK and CDR2 SYGVNS. V was clipped by 5 bases and J by 5 bases; unmatched bases: 5. This CDR3 has 15 residues.

V is TRBV29-1 and J is TRBJ1-1; no clear D. Germline lookup yields CDR1 SQVTM and CDR2 ANQGSEA. V was clipped by 6 bases and J by 3 bases, with 14 bases between them. This CDR3 comprises 13 residues. CDR3 sequence: CSVGLAQDTEAFF. CDR3 DNA sequence: TGCAGCGTAGGGCTCGCCCAAGACACTGAAGCTTTCTTT.

This clonotype has a single count. The chain links TRBV20-1 to TRBJ2-7, with 7 bases identical to TRBD2. The CDR3 spans 13 residues. Per the germline V gene, CDR1 is DFQATT and CDR2 is SNEGSKA (reference sequence). With 5 bases clipped from V and 2 bases from J, the junction kept 6 bases outside the gene matches. CDR3 nucleotide sequence: TGCAGTGCTCAGAGCGGGGCCCCCTACGAGCAGTACTTC. Its translation: CSAQSGAPYEQYF.

This clonotype appeared many times. J is TRBJ1-5 and V is TRBV20-1, with D perhaps matching TRBD1 (5 bases). This CDR3 is built from 15 residues. Trimming stripped 4 bases from V and 7 bases from J, with 20 bases between. Germline CDR1 reads DFQATT; CDR2 reads SNEGSKA (reference sequence). CDR3 nucleotide sequence: TGCAGTGCTACCCCTTGGCCGGGGGTCGGGCAGCCCCAGCATTTT. This sequence encodes CSATPWPGVGQPQHF.

The chain employs TRBV4-2 and TRBJ1-6; D gene uncertain. Looked up from germline, CDR1 is LGHNA and CDR2 is YNFKEQ. The CDR3 totals 14 residues. With 1 base removed from V and 7 bases from J, the gap between germline ends came to 8 bases. CDR3 sequence reads: CASSQVVGNSPLHF. The CDR3 nucleotides read TGTGCCAGCAGCCAAGTTGTAGGGAATTCACCCCTCCACTTT.

This rearrangement joins TRBV6-1 to TRBJ1-2; a possible D gene is TRBD1 (6 bases). Germline loops: CDR1 MNHNS, CDR2 SASEGT. The CDR3 covers 20 residues. V lost 6 bases, J lost 5 bases, and 34 bases lay in between. The CDR3 loop is CASRMASPDRGLQGGYGYTF. CDR3 in DNA: TGTGCCAGCAGGATGGCTTCACCGGACCGGGGCCTTCAAGGGGGGTATGGCTACACCTTC.

The chain joins TRBV20-1 to TRBJ1-5; tentative D call: TRBD1 (6 bases). This CDR3 region has 16 residues. Germline V gene lookup returns CDR1 DFQATT and CDR2 SNEGSKA (reference sequence). The germline V and J ends were trimmed by 4 bases and 3 bases, with 19 bases remaining between them. In DNA, the CDR3 is TGCAGTGCTAACAGAGTGGAACGACAGGTCAATCAGCCCCAGCATTTT. Its protein is CSANRVERQVNQPQHF.

This clonotype was seen a handful of times. The chain combines TRBV4-2 with TRBJ1-6; TRBD1 is a possible D gene (6 bases). The CDR3 runs 14 residues. V shed 3 bases and J shed 7 bases, with 10 bases lying between them. CDR1 and CDR2 (germline): LGHNA, YNFKEQ. In DNA form, the CDR3 reads TGTGCCAGCAGCCAGACGGACAGAAATTCACCCCTCCACTTT. Translation: CASSQTDRNSPLHF.

The sample holds a few counts of this clonotype. This chain joins TRBV28 and TRBJ2-1, with a possible D match to TRBD1 (5 bases). The J call could be wrong; TRBJ2-7 is a better fit for the DNA end. The CDR3 loop spans 15 amino acids. Germline CDR1 is MDHEN and CDR2 is SYDVKM. CDR3 protein: CASSWQGIPLREQYF. The CDR3 bases are TGTGCCAGCAGTTGGCAGGGTATCCCCTTAAGGGAGCAGTACTTC.

The V call is TRBV2, the J call TRBJ2-1, with 9 bases lining up with TRBD1. The CDR3 runs to 13 residues. V was clipped by 7 bases and J by 5 bases; unmatched bases: 3. Per germline, CDR1 SNHLY and CDR2 FYNNEI. CDR3 DNA: TGTGCCAGCAACCGGGACAGGGACAATGAGCAGTTCTTC. Its translation: CASNRDRDNEQFF.

Only one count was recorded for this clonotype. This chain links TRBV5-1 with TRBJ2-1, with 11 bases aligning to TRBD2. The germline gives CDR1 SGHRS, CDR2 YFSETQ. The V segment lost 7 bases and the J segment 2 bases; nucleotides outside the gene matches: 5. This CDR3 has 15 amino acids. The CDR3, as DNA: TGCGCCAGCGGCATGACTAGCGGGGCCTACAATGAGCAGTTCTTC. Translation gives CASGMTSGAYNEQFF. Variable domain in full (rest from reference TRBV5-1 and TRBJ2-1): KAGVTQTPRYLIKTRGQQVTLSCSPISGHRSVSWYQQTPGQGLQFLFEYFSETQRNKGNFPGRFSGRQFSNSRSEMNVSTLELGDSALYLCASGMTSGAYNEQFFGPGTRLTVL.

This sequence joins TRBV18 and TRBJ1-5, with 7 bases that match TRBD1. The CDR3 is 14 residues long. With V trimmed by 3 bases and J by 4 bases, 3 bases remained unmatched. Germline lookup yields CDR1 KGHSH and CDR2 LQKENI. The CDR3 is CASSPGQQNQPQHF. CDR3 DNA sequence: TGTGCCAGCTCACCGGGACAGCAAAATCAGCCCCAGCATTTT.

The rearrangement uses TRBV2 and TRBJ2-7; 8 bases map to TRBD1. The tail of the sequence fits TRBJ2-5 better, so the J call may be wrong. Germline V gene sequence: CDR1 SNHLY, CDR2 FYNNEI. The CDR3 runs to 15 residues. The CDR3 DNA reads TGTGCCAGCAGTGAAGGGACAGGGATCTACGTGACCCAGTACTTC. Residues: CASSEGTGIYVTQYF.

V and J are TRBV7-2 and TRBJ1-6; a possible D gene is TRBD1 (5 bases). V lost 4 bases and J 6 bases, leaving 10 bases between the germline ends. CDR1 is SGHTA and CDR2 is FQGNSA in the germline V gene. The CDR3 contains 14 residues. The CDR3 protein is CASSSGRGNSPLHF. CDR3 sequence (DNA): TGTGCCAGCAGCTCGGGACGGGGTAATTCACCCCTCCACTTT.

The chain joins TRBV6-6 to TRBJ2-5; tentatively, D is TRBD2 (6 bases). The J call may be in error: the DNA end matches TRBJ2-7 better. This CDR3 has 14 amino acids. Germline loops: CDR1 MNHNY, CDR2 SVGAGI (reference sequence). This CDR3 is CASSYVLGGDEQYF. The CDR3 region has the DNA TGTGCCAGCAGTTACGTCCTGGGGGGAGACGAGCAGTACTTC.

The gene calls are TRBV4-3 and TRBJ2-7, with no clear D. The CDR3 covers 14 residues. CDR1 is LGHNA, CDR2 YSLEER, per germline. V dropped 0 bases and J dropped 7 bases, with 13 bases sitting between them. The CDR3 loop is CASSQEVGSREQYF. Written as DNA, the CDR3 is TGCGCCAGCAGCCAAGAAGTGGGCTCCCGGGAGCAGTACTTC.

V and J are TRBV3-1 and TRBJ2-4, with 9 bases matching TRBD2. Germline loops: CDR1 LGHDT, CDR2 YNNKEL (reference sequence). Unmatched junction bases numbered 10, after V lost 1 base and J lost 9 bases. The CDR3 runs to 16 residues. In DNA, the CDR3 is TGTGCCAGCAGCCAAGGAGCGGGGGGCCAGGGAGGCATTCAGTACTTC. Protein: CASSQGAGGQGGIQYF.

V usage is TRBV10-3 and J usage is TRBJ2-3; no firm D call. Trimming stripped 1 base from V and 4 bases from J, with 9 bases between. This CDR3 is built from 14 residues. The V gene's germline CDR1 is ENHRY and CDR2 SYGVKD. The CDR3 loop is CAISEYASADTQYF. The DNA for the CDR3 is TGTGCCATCAGTGAGTATGCCAGCGCAGATACGCAGTATTTT.

The table lists this clonotype with a few counts. This chain links TRBV18 with TRBJ2-5, with D possibly being TRBD1 or TRBD2 (5 bases each). The CDR3 consists of 14 residues. Trimming cost V 3 bases and J 5 bases, with 13 bases left between them. Looked up from germline, CDR1 is KGHSH and CDR2 is LQKENI. The CDR3 sequence is CASSPRASGETQYF. The CDR3 DNA reads TGTGCCAGCTCACCCAGGGCCTCGGGGGAGACCCAGTACTTC. Full variable domain (missing parts from reference TRBV18 and TRBJ2-5): NAGVMQNPRHLVRRRGQEARLRCSPMKGHSHVYWYRQLPEEGLKFMVYLQKENIIDESGMPKERFSAEFPKEGPSILRIQQVVRGDSAAYFCASSPRASGETQYFGPGTRLLVL.

The rearrangement joins TRBV12-3 or TRBV12-4 to TRBJ1-2, with D possibly being TRBD1 (5 bases). The CDR3 is made up of 12 amino acids. The V gene lost 8 bases and the J gene lost 6 bases, with 13 bases spanning the gap. CDR3 in DNA: TGTGCCAGCTTGACAGCACCCGATGGCTACACCTTC. Protein sequence: CASLTAPDGYTF.

Note on this clonotype: Its ends do not fully match the called genes, so a read error is possible. The V gene is TRBV5-1, the J gene TRBJ2-5; a possible D gene is TRBD2 (5 bases). The CDR3 is 15 residues long. Germline CDR1 reads SGHRS; CDR2 reads YFSETQ. This CDR3 reads CTSSPFGGGQETQYF. DNA for the CDR3: TGCACCAGCAGCCCCTTTGGCGGAGGACAAGAGACCCAGTACTTC.